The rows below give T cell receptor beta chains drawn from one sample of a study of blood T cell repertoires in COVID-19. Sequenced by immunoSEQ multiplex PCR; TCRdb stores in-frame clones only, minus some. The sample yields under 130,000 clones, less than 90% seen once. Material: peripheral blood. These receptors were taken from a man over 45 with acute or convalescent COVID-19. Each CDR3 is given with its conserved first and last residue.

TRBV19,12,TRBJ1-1,CASRQGDTEAFF
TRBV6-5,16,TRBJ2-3,CASSYLAGEYTDTQYF
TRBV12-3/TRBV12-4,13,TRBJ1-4,CASSLNAAEQLFF
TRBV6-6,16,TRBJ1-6,CASSSDQGFSYSPLHF
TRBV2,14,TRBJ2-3,CASSDGRGTDTQYF
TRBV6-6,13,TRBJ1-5,CASSPQGARPQHF
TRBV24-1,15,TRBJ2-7,CATSPRQGGAYEQYF
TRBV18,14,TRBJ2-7,CASSLGQGAYEQYF
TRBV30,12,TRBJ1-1,CAWATGYTEAFF
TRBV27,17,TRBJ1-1,CASSSIRTGWANTEAFF
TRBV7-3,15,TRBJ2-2,CASSADYTNTGELFF
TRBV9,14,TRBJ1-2,CASSMGRGNYGYTF
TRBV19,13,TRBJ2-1,CASSTNRVNEQFF
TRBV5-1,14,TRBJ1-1,CASSSGKGNTEAFF
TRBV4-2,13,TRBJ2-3,CASSQTSPDTQYF